These 18 T cell receptor beta chains came from one sample sequenced in a study of T cells after posttransplantation cyclophosphamide. Data came from immunoSEQ multiplex PCR; TCRdb stores just in-frame clones and leaves some out. In total the sample includes about 7,700 clones, none of them seen once. Busulfan-fludarabine conditioning, marrow transplant, and cyclophosphamide on days +3 and +4 were administered. Specimen: PBMCs, collected approximately 3 months after allogeneic stem cell transplant with posttransplant cyclophosphamide. These receptors were obtained from a female patient aged 60 to 70 who received an allogeneic stem cell transplant from an unrelated donor, was CMV-positive, and had acute GVHD only. The graft donor may account for some of the T cells.

This clone has at least ten counts. V usage is TRBV2 and J usage is TRBJ1-5; D not resolved. The CDR3 is 13 residues long. Trimming cost V 6 bases and J 0 bases, with 6 bases left between them. Germline CDR1 is SNHLY and CDR2 is FYNNEI. In nucleotides, the CDR3 is TGTGCCAGCAGCAGAGATAGCAATCAGCCCCAGCATTTT. It codes for CASSRDSNQPQHF.

This clone appeared many times. The J gene is TRBJ2-3, the V gene TRBV29-1; weak D call: TRBD2 (6 bases). V lost 7 bases, J lost 3 bases, and 17 bases lay in between. Germline CDR1 and CDR2: SQVTM and ANQGSEA. The CDR3 runs 14 residues. The DNA of the CDR3 is TGCAGCGCCAATGTCGGGGGAGGAACAGATACGCAGTATTTT. This encodes CSANVGGGTDTQYF.

This clone appeared many times. The chain links TRBV9 to TRBJ1-2, with TRBD1 matching over 7 bases. The germline V gene has CDR1 SGDLS and CDR2 YYNGEE. After removal of 0 bases from V and 3 bases from J, the junction contained 8 bases not matched to a gene. CDR3 length: 16 amino acids. CDR3 residues: CASSVARTGEDYGYTF. Here the CDR3 DNA reads TGTGCCAGCAGCGTAGCTCGAACAGGGGAGGACTATGGCTACACCTTC.

This clone was recorded a few times. The chain employs TRBV9 and TRBJ2-2, with 9 bases aligning to TRBD1. Germline V gene data show CDR1 as SGDLS and CDR2 as YYNGEE. This CDR3 is built from 17 residues. V was clipped by 0 bases and J by 6 bases; unmatched bases: 9. The CDR3 DNA is TGTGCCAGCAGCGTAGGGGTTGGACAGGGGACTTCCGGGGAGCTGTTTTTT. This encodes CASSVGVGQGTSGELFF.

This clone was picked up a small number of times. The chain links TRBV9 to TRBJ2-5; 9 bases are a match to TRBD2. This CDR3 region has 16 residues. Germline V gene data show CDR1 as SGDLS and CDR2 as YYNGEE. The V and J ends lost 0 bases and 1 base, in that order; junction bases with no gene match: 4. The CDR3 DNA reads as TGTGCCAGCAGCGTAGGGGCTAGCGGGGCCCAAGAGACCCAGTACTTC. The encoded protein is CASSVGASGAQETQYF.

This clone was recorded at least ten times. This chain joins TRBV9 and TRBJ1-5; D possibly corresponds to TRBD1 (6 bases). CDR1 is SGDLS, CDR2 YYNGEE, per germline. V gave up 3 bases and J gave up 5 bases, with 9 bases separating them. This CDR3 has 13 amino acids. For the CDR3, the DNA is TGTGCCAGCAGCGCACAGGGAGATCAGCCCCAGCATTTT. Its translation: CASSAQGDQPQHF.

In this sample, this clone turned up many times. This sequence joins TRBV10-3 and TRBJ2-1, with TRBD2 matching 12 bases. V trimming: 5 bases; J trimming: 0 bases; junction bases outside the gene matches: 5. The CDR3 is 17 amino acids. From germline, CDR1 is ENHRY and CDR2 SYGVKD. The CDR3 region is CAISYASGGASYNEQFF. Here the CDR3 DNA reads TGTGCCATCAGTTACGCTAGCGGGGGGGCCTCCTACAATGAGCAGTTCTTC.

This clone was seen many times. CDR3 nucleotides: TGTGCCAGCAGTCGCCAGCTAGCGGGATACTCCACCGGGGAGCTGTTTTTT. The encoded protein is CASSRQLAGYSTGELFF. V usage is TRBV12-3 or TRBV12-4 and J usage is TRBJ2-2; 9 positions agree with TRBD2. The CDR3 totals 17 residues. The trim removed 5 bases at V and 4 bases at J, leaving 11 bases unmatched.

This clone showed up just a few times. J is TRBJ2-3 and V is TRBV4-1, with 11 positions matching TRBD2. CDR3 size: 16 residues. The trim removed 3 bases at V and 0 bases at J, leaving 2 bases unmatched. Germline lookup yields CDR1 MGHRA and CDR2 YSYEKL. The CDR3 spells CASSQRLAGSTDTQYF. The CDR3 DNA reads TGCGCCAGCAGCCAGCGACTAGCGGGGAGCACAGATACGCAGTATTTT.

This clone is medium-sized by share. The chain recombines TRBV6-6 with TRBJ1-3; D unresolved. Germline V lookup: CDR1 MNHNY, CDR2 SVGAGI (reference sequence). The V and J ends lost 5 bases and 1 base respectively, with 12 bases between them. The CDR3 spans 15 residues. The CDR3 protein is CASSPPGQSGNTIYF. The CDR3 DNA is TGTGCCAGCAGTCCACCAGGTCAATCTGGAAACACCATATATTTT.

The rearrangement uses TRBV12-5 and TRBJ1-5; D remains unclear. The CDR3 extends over 14 amino acids. Germline V gene sequence: CDR1 LGHNT, CDR2 FRNRAP. V lost 8 bases and J 0 bases, leaving 11 bases between the germline ends. Written as DNA, the CDR3 is TGTGCTAGTTCCAGTGGGCCTAGCAATCAGCCCCAGCATTTT. Its translation is CASSSGPSNQPQHF.

Only a few counts were recorded for this clone. The V call is TRBV30, the J call TRBJ1-5; 9 positions match TRBD1. Trimming at V came to 4 bases and at J to 9 bases, leaving 13 bases not matched to a gene. This CDR3 has 15 amino acids. CDR1 and CDR2 from the germline V gene are GTSNPN and SVGIG (reference sequence). The chain's CDR3 is CAWTLEGQGFLPQHF. In DNA, the CDR3 is TGTGCCTGGACCTTGGAGGGACAGGGCTTTCTGCCCCAGCATTTT.

This clone was observed at least ten times. The chain joins TRBV7-3 to TRBJ2-3, with 8 positions matching TRBD2. Trimming cost V 6 bases and J 6 bases; bases outside gene matches: 8. This CDR3 is 14 amino acids long. Germline assignment: CDR1 SGHTA and CDR2 FQGTGA. In DNA form, the CDR3 reads TGTGCCAGCAGAATAACGGGGGGGGAGGATACGCAGTATTTT. This gives the protein CASRITGGEDTQYF.

By its share, this clone is medium-sized. The chain employs TRBV6-2 or TRBV6-3 and TRBJ1-5, with D possibly TRBD1 on 5 matching bases. CDR3 length equals 16 residues. V dropped 6 bases and J dropped 2 bases, with 17 bases sitting between them. The germline gives CDR1 MNHEY, CDR2 SVGEGT. The CDR3 DNA sequence: TGTGCCAGCAGGGACCCGGGGGGACTGGGCAATCAGCCCCAGCATTTT. It specifies CASRDPGGLGNQPQHF.

This clone is categorized as medium-sized (0.01 to 0.1%). This chain connects TRBV28 to TRBJ2-7, with D possibly matching TRBD1 (5 bases). The length of the CDR3 is 18 residues. The germline V gene encodes CDR1 MDHEN and CDR2 SYDVKM. V was clipped by 3 bases and J by 0 bases, with 21 bases between them. CDR3 sequence reads: CASSLEFLPDTSSYEQYF. The CDR3 bases are TGTGCCAGCAGTTTGGAGTTTCTACCGGACACCTCCTCCTACGAGCAGTACTTC.

This clone was detected many times. The chain's CDR3 is CASSFDRTDTQYF. CDR3 nucleotide sequence: TGCGCCAGCAGCTTCGACAGGACAGATACGCAGTATTTT. The chain carries TRBV5-1 and TRBJ2-3, with D perhaps matching TRBD1 (6 bases). The CDR3 is 13 residues long. Germline V gene lookup returns CDR1 SGHRS and CDR2 YFSETQ. V lost 2 bases, J lost 3 bases, and 7 bases lay in between.

This clone came up many times. The rearrangement joins TRBV5-4 to TRBJ2-2; TRBD2 matches at 12 bases. Germline V lookup: CDR1 SGHNT, CDR2 YYREEE (reference sequence). The CDR3 is 19 amino acids. Trimming at V came to 9 bases and at J to 0 bases, leaving 15 bases not matched to a gene. CDR3 sequence (DNA): TGTGCCACCGCAATGTTTGGGGGACTAGCGGGCGCGAACACCGGGGAGCTGTTTTTT. Its protein product is CATAMFGGLAGANTGELFF.

At least ten counts were recorded for this clone. The J gene is TRBJ2-6, the V gene TRBV7-2, with 7 bases identical to TRBD1. The CDR3 runs 15 residues. CDR1 SGHTA and CDR2 FQGNSA come from the germline V gene. V shed 5 bases, J shed 2 bases, and the junction held 3 bases outside the gene matches. The CDR3 DNA is TGTGCCAGCAGCAGAGACAGGGCTGGGGCCAACGTCCTGACTTTC. It is translated as CASSRDRAGANVLTF.